This T cell receptor beta chain was captured in a study of shared clonotypes between healthy human individuals (dated by TCRdb to between 2020 and 2021). Broadly, across the study: A couple of women and three men aged 18 to 49 years were included in the cohort. Leukapheresis yielded between about 0.85 and 10 billion PBMCs per donor. To increase sequencing depth and limit assay-specific biases, different laboratories used diverse techniques to prepare libraries and sequence TCR repertoires. The study deeply sequenced blood TCR repertoires of roughly five healthy adults to estimate repertoire size and the extent of clonotype sharing between individuals.

In the germline V gene, CDR1 corresponds to SGDLS and CDR2 to YYNGEE. The junction carries 15 bases between V and J, which are trimmed by 0 bases and 8 bases respectively. From the cysteine through the phenylalanine, the CDR3 covers 15 amino acids. The sequence is cut down to CDR3 DNA, 45 bases in frame from base 1. TCR CDR3 regions were amplified from genomic DNA by multiplex PCR using the deep immunoSEQ assay. Genomic DNA extracted from each cell subset was distributed evenly over all wells of several immunoSEQ 96-well plates, and each plate served as one replicate. For unsorted PBMC, each replicate PCR was loaded with approximately 300 ng genomic DNA, equivalent to some 27,000 T cell genomes. Ten immunoSEQ deep assay plates were used to sequence the unsorted PBMC genomic DNA. The purified libraries were quantified using a Qubit 3.0 fluorometer, sized with a Bioanalyzer 2100, and then quantified again using the KAPA Library Quantification kit. Every immunoSEQ 96-well plate was sequenced on a separate single-read 150-cycle Illumina NextSeq 550 flow cell. In the original analysis: The immunoSEQ output contained only junctional sequences without quality scores, so filtering could not match that applied to full-length reads. Sequences were annotated with PyIR, a Python wrapper for IgBLAST v1.9, using IMGT germline references to assign V/J genes and CDR3. Reads were filtered out if the reads had weak V/J assignments (E-value above 1e-6), no CDR3, stop codons, out-of-frame junctions, or ambiguous translated residues. V3J clonotypes were defined as sequences sharing an identical inferred V gene, J gene, and CDR3 amino acid sequence. Percentage overlap between repertoires was calculated by dividing the number of shared unique clonotypes by the size of the smaller repertoire. Repertoire richness was assessed with RTK rarefaction, the Chao1 estimator, and Recon v2.1 estimates of unobserved clonotypes. Not all clones reach the TCRdb copy of this immuneACCESS table, which keeps in-frame sequences only. Checked studies attribute under half of the gap to unresolved V genes and leave the rest unexplained. V and J calls and clone size come straight from that table; D and trimming were deduced from the DNA. Recorded for this sample are approximately 500,000 clones; over 60% of them occurred a single time. The ten biggest clones cover 9.5% to 15% of the sample.

Healthy HIV-negative adults with no recently reported acute infections or vaccinations were included as donors. Only Caucasian adults living in Nashville, Tennessee, USA were represented among the donors. For unsorted samples, some 90 million PBMCs were counted and genomic DNA was extracted with the QIAamp DNA Blood Mini kit. Blood was collected by leukapheresis, and PBMCs were isolated by Ficoll-Histopaque density gradient centrifugation and then cryopreserved in liquid nitrogen vapor phase. Results and caveats for the whole study, not just this receptor: Pairwise subsampling led to the expectation that sequencing depth would affect the degree of clonotype sharing among donors. Sampling was limited to blood, and TCR repertoires in tissue likely differ from TCR repertoires in blood. Because the study included a small number of donors, the genetic and exposure-history diversity represented was limited.

Notes on this clone: Its antigen remains undetermined. The sample holds no much larger clone one base away, and base qualities are not on file.

Recombination connected TRBV9 to TRBJ2-1, with TRBD2 tentatively as D gene (6 bases match). The receptor was derived from a woman aged 40 to 50 in good health. Some clones in this sample may be carry-over from other donors' samples. Sample: PBMCs. The DNA reads TGTGCCAGCAGCGTAGAGGCCCGGGAGCGAGATGAGCAGTTCTTC. This encodes CASSVEARERDEQFF.